This T cell receptor beta chain was recovered during a study of response to subunit inactivated influenza vaccine. This clonotype came up once. Each CDR3 protein gets one entry after TCRdb re-called the RT-PCR reads with MiXCR. Altogether roughly 170,000 distinct CDR3 sequences are present, around 9% being singletons, with the ten largest covering about 11%. This CDR3 region has 12 residues. Germline V gene data show CDR1 as SGHAT and CDR2 as FQNNGV. V was cut by 4 bases and J by 7 bases, with 11 bases left in between. This receptor was taken from a man aged 50 to 59 who received an inactivated influenza vaccine. The sequences come from non-naive T cells sorted from PBMCs, collected on the day of vaccination. The rearrangement links TRBV11-2 to TRBJ2-7, with unresolved D. The chain's CDR3 is CASSSTWVEQYF. CDR3 sequence (DNA): TGTGCCAGCAGCTCAACTTGGGTGGAGCAGTACTTC.